A selection of T cell receptor beta chains follows, all from one sample in a study of cytomegalovirus exposure and HLA in healthy donors. Method: immunoSEQ multiplex PCR; TCRdb's copy keeps in-frame clones and lacks some. The sample lists 100,000 to 150,000 clones, roughly 80% occurring once. The sequencing input was PBMCs. The receptors here all came from a boy aged 5 to 17 in good health and CMV-seronegative. CDR3s include the opening cysteine and the closing phenylalanine or tryptophan. The order of the fields is clone size, J gene, V gene, D gene, CDR3 protein, CDR3 DNA. A D gene is named only where the DNA matches it firmly. Expanded clones are given a class, and other clones once, few, many or no size at all.

NA TRBJ1-2 TRBV4-1 NA CASSQEGVGYGYTF TGCGCCAGCAGCCAAGAAGGAGTCGGCTATGGCTACACCTTC
NA TRBJ2-2 TRBV18 NA CASELPSNTGELFF TGTGCCAGCGAGTTGCCCTCGAACACCGGGGAGCTGTTTTTT
NA TRBJ2-3 TRBV15 TRBD1 CATSRQPGTGLTDTQYF TGTGCCACCAGCAGGCAACCCGGGACAGGCCTCACAGATACGCAGTATTTT
once TRBJ1-4 TRBV6-5 TRBD1 CASSLQGAGEKLFF TGTGCCAGCAGTTTACAGGGGGCGGGCGAAAAACTGTTTTTT
NA TRBJ2-1 TRBV4-2 TRBD1 CASSQGDRENDEQFF TGTGCCAGCAGCCAAGGGGACAGGGAGAACGATGAGCAGTTCTTC
NA TRBJ2-1 TRBV5-1 TRBD2 CASSFLGTSGYNEQFF TGCGCCAGCAGCTTTTTAGGGACTAGCGGATACAATGAGCAGTTCTTC
NA TRBJ1-4 TRBV10-3 NA CAISEDSEKLFF TGTGCCATCAGTGAGGACAGTGAAAAACTGTTTTTT
NA TRBJ2-3 TRBV4-2 NA CASSQEGTDTQYF TGTGCCAGCAGCCAGGAGGGCACAGATACGCAGTATTTT
NA TRBJ2-3 TRBV6-5 NA CASSHGQSRTDTQYF TGTGCCAGCAGTCATGGACAGTCGAGGACAGATACGCAGTATTTT
once TRBJ2-3 TRBV5-1 NA CASSLRGMSDTQYF TGCGCCAGCAGCTTGAGAGGGATGTCGGATACGCAGTATTTT